These T cell receptor beta chains were read from a single sample in a study of cytomegalovirus exposure and HLA in healthy donors. The assay was immunoSEQ multiplex PCR, and TCRdb's table has in-frame clones only and misses some. Seen here are some 200,000 clones, roughly 84% observed once, and the top ten hold around 2.8%. Sequencing input: PBMCs. Source of these receptors: a woman in her fifties or sixties in good health and CMV-seropositive. CDR3s include the opening cysteine and the closing phenylalanine or tryptophan. Each record gives: V gene, J gene, CDR3 protein.

>TRBV27|TRBJ1-1
CASSPQGTNTEAFF
>TRBV7-3|TRBJ1-1
CASSLNGRGTTEAFF
>TRBV6-5|TRBJ2-7
CASSRAGHYEQYF
>TRBV6-5|TRBJ1-1
CASSYSTGQEAFF
>TRBV19|TRBJ2-7
CASSMGRGREQYF
>TRBV7-2|TRBJ2-2
CASSLDSLTGELFF
>TRBV15|TRBJ1-2
CATSRDSGTGRIYGYTF
>TRBV28|TRBJ2-5
CASSSGLAGGQETQYF
>TRBV4-2|TRBJ2-7
CASSQEPDRTYEQYF
>TRBV4-1|TRBJ2-2
CASSQDRGVGTGELFF
>TRBV19|TRBJ1-6
CASTAGGSSYNSPLHF
>TRBV29-1|TRBJ1-1
CSVERRDRILNTEAFF
>TRBV29-1|NA
CSVPGGVEQYF
>TRBV28|TRBJ1-2
CASSTWTGNYGYTF
>TRBV5-1|TRBJ1-6
CASSFTGRSDSPLHF
>TRBV5-6|TRBJ2-7
CASSFTGQGGFVDGYEQYF
>TRBV19|TRBJ2-5
CASSPSQGPGETQYF
>TRBV10-3|TRBJ1-2
CAISQPETTDYGYTF
>TRBV6-5|TRBJ2-5
CASSRLAEYQETQYF
>TRBV5-1|TRBJ1-2
CASSWDRPNYGYTF
>TRBV29-1|TRBJ1-2
CSVNTGRVGYTF
>TRBV4-2|TRBJ2-7
CASSQDLASASGGSYEQYF
>TRBV18|TRBJ1-4
CASSRDSSEKLFF
>TRBV28|TRBJ1-2
CASSFRSYGYTF
>TRBV6-1|TRBJ1-6
CASSSTGGGSPLHF
>TRBV19|TRBJ1-1
CASSIPPGTEAFF
>TRBV6-5|TRBJ1-6
CASTLDRVNSPLHF
>TRBV12-5|TRBJ2-1
CASGSGGNEQFF
>TRBV6-5|TRBJ1-6
CATREPRGLNSPLHF
>TRBV5-1|TRBJ2-4
CASSLREGNIQYF
>TRBV5-4|TRBJ1-4
CASSLGGTEEKLFF
>TRBV6-1|TRBJ1-2
CASSPPGLQNYGYTF
>TRBV19|TRBJ2-3
CASRTSGGLDTQYF